This T cell receptor (beta chain) was retrieved from a study of CXCR3-negative and CXCR3-positive naive CD8 T cells. Study conclusions and caveats: TRB CDR3 hydrophobicity was greater in CXCR3-positive naive cells than in CXCR3-negative naive cells.

Libraries were UMI-labeled 5' RACE TRB cDNA. TCRdb reanalyzed the 5' RACE reads and collapses them to one entry per CDR3 protein, without DNA. The sample includes roughly 100,000 distinct CDR3 sequences. Germline values: CDR1 SGHAT, CDR2 FQNNGV. CDR3 length: 13 amino acids. As to this clonotype: What it binds is not known.

V gene TRBV11-2 combines with J gene TRBJ2-1. Sequencing used naive CXCR3+ CD8+ T cells from blood. As for subset: CD45RO-CCR7+CD27+CD95- naive CD8+ T cells expressing CXCR3 (TNR3+). The sequence was obtained from a human donor in good health. Some clones in this sample may be carry-over from other donors' samples. The CDR3 reads CASSLVPVLEQFF.